These 2 T cell receptor beta chains were sequenced from one sample in a study of OX40 agonist ivuxolimab in advanced cancers. Sequencing was performed with immunoSEQ multiplex PCR; in TCRdb, only in-frame clones are kept and a portion is missing. The sample comprises some 61,000 clones, roughly four fifths of which are singletons, and roughly 1.6% rests with the top ten. The source material was CD4+ or CD8+ T cells sorted from blood, sampled in a trial of the OX40 agonist ivuxolimab. These receptor sequences come from an adult with an advanced solid tumor such as melanoma, head and neck, liver or kidney cancer.

This chain connects TRBV5-1 to TRBJ2-1; 7 nucleotides agree with TRBD2. Germline V gene lookup returns CDR1 SGHRS and CDR2 YFSETQ. V trimming: 0 bases; J trimming: 7 bases; junction bases outside the gene matches: 10. This CDR3 spans 16 amino acids. This chain's CDR3 is CASSLVWRENANEQFF. The CDR3 DNA follows: TGCGCCAGCAGCTTGGTGTGGCGGGAGAACGCGAATGAGCAGTTCTTC.

V usage is TRBV4-1 and J usage is TRBJ2-5; maybe TRBD2 (5 bases). Trimming removed 2 bases at V and 2 bases at J, with 12 bases between. CDR3 length equals 15 residues. CDR1 and CDR2 from the germline V gene are MGHRA and YSYEKL. As DNA, the CDR3 is TGCGCCAGCAGCCAACGACCGGGATTTCAAGAGACCCAGTACTTC. Amino acids: CASSQRPGFQETQYF.